Below are 22 T cell receptor beta chains sequenced from a single sample in a study of T-cell reconstitution after alpha-beta-depleted transplantation in children. It was with unique molecular identifiers that the TCRbeta library was prepared. TCRdb ran MiXCR on the PCR reads and lists one entry per CDR3 protein. The data contain 190,000 or so distinct CDR3 sequences, approximately 6.6% of them singletons. Here the sequenced sample was PBMCs from the stem cell graft donor, taken from the stem cell graft. The receptors derive from a human donor who donated a stem cell graft to a child with Wiskott-Aldrich syndrome.

This clonotype was counted many times. The V call is TRBV2, the J call TRBJ1-5; maybe TRBD1 (6 bases). Trimming shortened V by 5 bases and J by 4 bases, and 18 bases separated the two germline ends. Germline CDR1 and CDR2: SNHLY and FYNNEI. CDR3 length: 16 amino acids. In nucleotides, the CDR3 is TGTGCCAGCAGTCCACCGCCCGACAGGTTAAATCAGCCCCAGCATTTT. This encodes CASSPPPDRLNQPQHF.

This clonotype was recorded at least ten times. This sequence joins TRBV12-3 or TRBV12-4 and TRBJ1-2; D remains unclear. The CDR3 has 13 residues. V was trimmed by 2 bases and J by 4 bases, leaving 8 bases between them. The CDR3 spells CASSLQEGYGYTF. Here the CDR3 DNA reads TGTGCCAGCAGTTTACAGGAGGGCTATGGCTACACCTTC.

The sample holds many counts of this clonotype. This chain's CDR3 is CSASGQAETQYF. CDR3 coding DNA: TGCAGCGCCTCAGGACAGGCGGAGACCCAGTACTTC. This chain links TRBV29-1 with TRBJ2-5; 7 positions match TRBD1. The V and J ends lost 7 bases and 5 bases, in that order; junction bases with no gene match: 7. CDR3 length: 12 amino acids. CDR1 and CDR2 from the germline V gene are SQVTM and ANQGSEA.

This clonotype was seen at least ten times. The J gene is TRBJ2-2, the V gene TRBV5-1; 8 bases line up with TRBD1. The CDR3 runs to 14 residues. The V gene end was trimmed by 7 bases and the J gene end by 7 bases; junction bases not matched to a gene: 9. The germline V gene has CDR1 SGHRS and CDR2 YFSETQ. The CDR3 sequence: CASSGRGLDGELFF. DNA for the CDR3: TGCGCCAGCTCTGGCAGGGGGCTTGACGGGGAGCTGTTTTTT.

This clonotype has just a few counts. The chain joins TRBV19 to TRBJ1-1; the D gene is possibly TRBD1 (5 bases). Germline V gene data show CDR1 as LNHDA and CDR2 as SQIVND (reference sequence). V gave up 8 bases and J gave up 3 bases, with 16 bases separating them. The CDR3 length is 14 residues. CDR3 protein: CASQSRTRHTEAFF. DNA for the CDR3: TGTGCCAGTCAAAGTCGGACAAGACACACTGAAGCTTTCTTT.

This clonotype was detected ten times or more. The genes are TRBV7-9 and TRBJ1-2; 9 bases are a match to TRBD1. From germline, CDR1 is SEHNR and CDR2 FQNEAQ (reference sequence). V shed 5 bases, J shed 3 bases, and the junction held 7 bases outside the gene matches. CDR3 size: 15 residues. The CDR3 is CASSHWGQGDYGYTF. The CDR3 nucleotides are TGTGCCAGCAGCCACTGGGGACAGGGTGACTATGGCTACACCTTC. Variable domain in full (rest from reference TRBV7-9 and TRBJ1-2): DTGVSQNPRHKITKRGQNVTFRCDPISEHNRLYWYRQTLGQGPEFLTYFQNEAQLEKSRLLSDRFSAERPKGSFSTLEIQRTEQGDSAMYLCASSHWGQGDYGYTFGSGTRLTVV.

This clonotype was seen at least ten times. The chain couples TRBV20-1 to TRBJ2-7; tentatively, D is TRBD1 (6 bases). Germline V lookup: CDR1 DFQATT, CDR2 SNEGSKA (reference sequence). V was cut by 4 bases and J by 5 bases, with 12 bases left in between. The CDR3 length is 12 residues. CDR3 in DNA: TGCAGTGCTACAGGGGTTGTTCACGAGCAGTACTTC. Its translation: CSATGVVHEQYF.

This clonotype was picked up a small number of times. V usage is TRBV7-8 and J usage is TRBJ2-7, with D tentatively TRBD1 (5 bases). CDR1 and CDR2 (germline): SGHVS, FQNEAQ. The CDR3 length is 15 residues. V was clipped by 5 bases and J by 3 bases, with 17 bases between them. The CDR3 region is CASSLSQDRLYEQYF. In DNA form, the CDR3 reads TGTGCCAGCAGCCTATCCCAAGACAGACTCTACGAGCAGTACTTC.

Many counts were recorded for this clonotype. This CDR3 reads CASSLRGQGWNEQFF. In DNA form, the CDR3 reads TGTGCCAGCAGCTTAAGGGGACAGGGGTGGAATGAGCAGTTCTTC. The chain has TRBV7-6 and TRBJ2-1, with 10 bases fitting TRBD1. Germline CDR1 and CDR2: SGHVS and FNYEAQ. CDR3 size: 15 residues. J lost 7 bases, V lost 2 bases, and 5 bases had no gene match.

As DNA, the CDR3 is TGTGCCAGCTCACCTAAGGTATCGGGTTCTAACACTGAAGCTTTCTTT. This translates into CASSPKVSGSNTEAFF. The rearrangement joins TRBV18 to TRBJ1-1, with no clear D. Germline V gives CDR1 KGHSH, CDR2 LQKENI. This CDR3 is built from 16 residues. Trimming shortened V by 3 bases and J by 2 bases, and 16 bases separated the two germline ends.

The chain uses TRBV7-6 and TRBJ2-7, with 9 positions matching TRBD1. This CDR3 has 17 amino acids. Germline CDR1 reads SGHVS; CDR2 reads FNYEAQ. J was trimmed by 1 base and V by 2 bases; bases with no gene match: 9. The DNA of the CDR3 is TGTGCCAGCAGCTTACGGCTCGCGGGACAGGGTTCCTACGAGCAGTACTTC. Protein product: CASSLRLAGQGSYEQYF.

This chain uses TRBV12-3 or TRBV12-4 with TRBJ1-1; no firm D call. The ends were cut back, 2 bases at V and 2 bases at J, with 9 bases in the middle. This CDR3 is built from 14 residues. The CDR3 DNA reads as TGTGCCAGCAGTTTACAGACGGGAAACACTGAAGCTTTCTTT. It codes for CASSLQTGNTEAFF.

Here the CDR3 reads CASSQGGQNTGELFF. CDR3 nucleotides: TGCGCCAGCAGCCAAGGGGGACAGAACACCGGGGAGCTGTTTTTT. The chain has TRBV4-1 and TRBJ2-2; D is possibly TRBD1 (6 bases). This CDR3 spans 15 amino acids. Germline values: CDR1 MGHRA, CDR2 YSYEKL. Trimming cost V 1 base and J 1 base, with 7 bases left between them.

This clonotype has a count of ten or more. The gene calls are TRBV24-1 and TRBJ2-7; perhaps TRBD1 as D (5 bases). CDR1 is KGHDR and CDR2 is SFDVKD in the germline V gene. V lost 8 bases and J lost 2, with 12 bases in between. The CDR3 sequence is 13 residues long. In DNA, the CDR3 is TGTGCCACCATTACCAGGGCACCCTACGAGCAGTACTTC. Protein sequence: CATITRAPYEQYF.

The sample holds many counts of this clonotype. The J gene is TRBJ1-2, the V gene TRBV7-2; D ambiguous. CDR1 is SGHTA and CDR2 is FQGNSA in the germline V gene. The length of the CDR3 is 17 residues. The ends were cut back, 2 bases at V and 5 bases at J, with 21 bases in the middle. The CDR3 loop is CASSLMWAEWAIYGYTF. The CDR3 DNA reads TGTGCCAGCAGCTTAATGTGGGCCGAATGGGCTATTTATGGCTACACCTTC.

This clonotype was seen more than once but under ten times. The rearrangement joins TRBV13 to TRBJ1-1; D is uncertain. Trimming removed 0 bases from V and 4 bases from J, with 12 bases in between. CDR3 length: 15 residues. The germline V gene encodes CDR1 PRHDT and CDR2 FYEKMQ (reference sequence). DNA for the CDR3: TGTGCCAGCAGCTTAGGACCAGCCCGAGGCACTGAAGCTTTCTTT. It translates to CASSLGPARGTEAFF.

This clonotype was counted at least ten times. The CDR3 coding sequence is TGCAGTGCTAGATCCGCGGGACAGGGTGCCGGGGAGCTGTTTTTT. Encoded protein: CSARSAGQGAGELFF. The chain employs TRBV20-1 and TRBJ2-2; 9 bases are shared with TRBD1. Germline V gene lookup returns CDR1 DFQATT and CDR2 SNEGSKA (reference sequence). The CDR3 contains 15 residues. Trimming took 2 bases from V and 6 from J; bases not matched to a gene: 7.

This clonotype is a singleton in its sample. The genes are TRBV5-6 and TRBJ1-5; D unclear. This CDR3 contains 14 residues. Trimming pared 4 bases from V and 7 bases from J, leaving 15 bases between. The germline gives CDR1 SGHDT, CDR2 YYEEEE. The CDR3 coding sequence is TGTGCCAGCAGCCGATCCCAAAATTTCCAGCCCCAGCATTTT. Protein: CASSRSQNFQPQHF. Based on the CDR3 plus reference TRBV5-6 and TRBJ1-5, the full variable domain is DAGVTQSPTHLIKTRGQQVTLRCSPKSGHDTVSWYQQALGQGPQFIFQYYEEEERQRGNFPDRFSGHQFPNYSSELNVNALLLGDSALYLCASSRSQNFQPQHFGDGTRLSIL.

This clonotype was seen many times. The chain recombines TRBV7-2 with TRBJ2-7; 7 bases match TRBD1. The CDR3 contains 15 residues. The V and J ends lost 3 bases and 2 bases, in that order; junction bases with no gene match: 7. Per the germline V gene, CDR1 is SGHTA and CDR2 is FQGNSA. The CDR3 DNA sequence: TGTGCCAGCAGCTTGATACAGGGGTCGCCCTACGAGCAGTACTTC. Translating gives CASSLIQGSPYEQYF.

A note on this clonotype: A much larger clone lies one base from this, so it may be a read error. This rearrangement joins TRBV28 to TRBJ2-7; weak D call: TRBD1 (5 bases). The CDR3 sequence is 13 residues long. The V gene lost 10 bases and the J gene lost 5 bases, with 18 bases spanning the gap. Germline CDR1 is MDHEN and CDR2 is SYDVKM. CDR3 sequence (DNA): TGTGCCACCCATCAGGGCAGGGATGACGAGCAGTACTTC. Residues: CATHQGRDDEQYF.

The table lists this clonotype with many counts. J is TRBJ2-5 and V is TRBV28, with TRBD1 as a possible D gene (6 bases). The CDR3 is made up of 14 amino acids. The V end was cut by 7 bases, the J end by 1 base, with 13 bases between. Germline CDR1 reads MDHEN; CDR2 reads SYDVKM. This CDR3 reads CASTVTGIQETQYF. The CDR3 DNA is TGTGCCAGCACCGTCACAGGGATCCAAGAGACCCAGTACTTC.

This clonotype was recorded at least ten times. CDR3 nucleotide sequence: TGTGCCAGCAGTCCTCCTTTAGGACAGGGGCCGAGGGAGACCCAGTACTTC. Translated: CASSPPLGQGPRETQYF. The V gene is TRBV28, the J gene TRBJ2-5; 9 nucleotides agree with TRBD1. J lost 5 bases, V lost 5 bases, and 15 bases had no gene match. Germline CDR1 reads MDHEN; CDR2 reads SYDVKM. The CDR3 runs 17 residues.